This TCR beta chain is from a study of cytomegalovirus exposure and HLA in healthy donors. Notes on the study in general: Within a later analysis, the majority of CMV-associated TCR beta chains appeared HLA-restricted.

Both 60 Vbeta primers and 13 Jbeta primers went into the PCR. TCRdb keeps only in-frame clones here, not all; method: immunoSEQ multiplex PCR. The sample yields some 160,000 clones, around a tenth seen once. About this clone: Antigen specificity is unknown.

The TCR sequence derives from a male donor in good health and CMV-seronegative. The specimen sequenced was PBMCs.

As DNA, the CDR3 is TGCGCCAGCAGCCAAGATGGGCAAGGCCCCCAGCAGTACTTC. It translates to CASSQDGQGPQQYF. The V call is TRBV4-3, the J call TRBJ2-7; no clear D gene. This CDR3 contains 14 residues. CDR1 LGHNA and CDR2 YSLEER come from the germline V gene. Trimming stripped 0 bases from V and 8 bases from J, with 14 bases between.